This T cell receptor beta chain is from a study of STAT5B mutations in CD4+ large granular lymphocyte leukemia. The CDR3 sequence is 11 residues long. CDR1 is SEHNR, CDR2 FQNEAQ, per germline (reference sequence). V lost 5 bases, J lost 13 bases, and 9 bases lay in between. Findings and limits, study-wide: Main leukemic clonotypes were patient-specific, but roughly 25% appeared at low frequency elsewhere. 8/27 top patient clones versus 2/35 control clones were TRBV06-family. Data were not HLA-matched across samples. Patient CD4-sorted repertoires looked more clonal than healthy CD4+ repertoires, even without putative leukemic clones.

Profiled with immunoSEQ multiplex PCR; TCRdb holds only in-frame clones, not every one. The sample shows about 23,000 clones, roughly 87% of them seen only once. To note about this clone: What it binds is not known.

V and J are TRBV7-9 and TRBJ1-6; perhaps TRBD1 as D (5 bases). The clonotype originates from a human donor in good health. The material sequenced was CD4+ T cells from blood buffy coats. CDR3 in amino acids: CASSTGGPLHF. DNA for the CDR3: TGTGCCAGCAGCACAGGAGGGCCCCTCCACTTT.